This TCR beta chain was profiled in a study of CD8 T cells in ankylosing spondylitis. TCRdb fed the 5' RACE reads into MiXCR, producing one record per CDR3 protein. The sample has fewer than 180,000 distinct CDR3 sequences, under 45% seen once. Notes on the study in general: Researchers reportedly found disease-linked clones significantly enriched in matched ankylosing spondylitis synovial fluid.

Of note for this clonotype: The antigen is undetermined.

V shed 5 bases, J shed 1 base, and the junction held 8 bases outside the gene matches. CDR3 length: 16 residues. Material: synovial fluid, either unsorted or a sorted T cell fraction (not recorded which). The rearrangement links TRBV12-3 or TRBV12-4 to TRBJ2-1; 7 bases line up with TRBD2. The clonotype comes from a male donor with ankylosing spondylitis. The CDR3 spells CASSLGLVVSYNEQFF. In nucleotides, the CDR3 is TGTGCCAGCAGTCTCGGACTAGTGGTGTCCTACAATGAGCAGTTCTTC.